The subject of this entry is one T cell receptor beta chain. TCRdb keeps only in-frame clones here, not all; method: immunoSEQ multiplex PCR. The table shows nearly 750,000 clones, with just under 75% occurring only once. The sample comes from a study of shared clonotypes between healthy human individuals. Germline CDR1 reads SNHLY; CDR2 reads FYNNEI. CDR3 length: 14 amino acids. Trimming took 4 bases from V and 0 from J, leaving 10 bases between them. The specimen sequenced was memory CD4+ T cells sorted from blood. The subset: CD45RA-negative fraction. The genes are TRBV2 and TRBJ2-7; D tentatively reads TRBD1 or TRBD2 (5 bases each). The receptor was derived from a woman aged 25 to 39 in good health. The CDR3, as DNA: TGTGCCAGCAGTGGAGGGGCGGACTCCTACGAGCAGTACTTC. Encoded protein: CASSGGADSYEQYF.